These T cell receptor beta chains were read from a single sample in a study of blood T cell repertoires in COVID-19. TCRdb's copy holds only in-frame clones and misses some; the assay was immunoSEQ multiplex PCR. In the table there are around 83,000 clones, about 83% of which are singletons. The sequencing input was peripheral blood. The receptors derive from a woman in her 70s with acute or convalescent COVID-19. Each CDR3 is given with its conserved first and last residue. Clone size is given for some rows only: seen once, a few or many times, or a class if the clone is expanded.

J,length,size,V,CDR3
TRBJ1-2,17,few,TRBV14,CASSQLRDRGPFGGYTF
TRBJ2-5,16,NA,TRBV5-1,CASSLVLAGGKETQYF
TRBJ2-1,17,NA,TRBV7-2,CASSLASGTSGYNEQFF
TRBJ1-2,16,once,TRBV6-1,CASSDPSTGYLYGYTF
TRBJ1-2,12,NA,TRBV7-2,CASSLARGHHTF
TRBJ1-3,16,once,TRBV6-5,CASSFQGFTGGNTIYF
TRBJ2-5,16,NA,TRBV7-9,CASSLGQGAPQETQYF
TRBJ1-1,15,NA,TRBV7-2,CASSLQGALITEAFF
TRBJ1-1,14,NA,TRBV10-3,CAISSGHMNTEAFF
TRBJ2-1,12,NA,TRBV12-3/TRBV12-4,CASSSTGWEQFF
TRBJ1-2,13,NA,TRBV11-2,CASSLGALTGYTF
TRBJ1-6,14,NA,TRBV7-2,CASSSGQSNSPLHF
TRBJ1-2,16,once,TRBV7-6,CASSLATPGTGDGYTF